The clone carrying this T cell receptor beta chain was found a few times. 5'RACE template switching added a universal primer site and UMIs to TCR cDNA. Using its own MiXCR run on the 5' RACE reads, TCRdb lists one record per CDR3 protein. The sample holds around 88,000 distinct CDR3 sequences, roughly 15% seen once. The data derive from a study of T cells after yellow fever vaccination. Overall study context: Fractions with few cells were prepared using SMART-Seq v4 Ultra Low Input. Overall study results and limits: CD4 and CD8 compartments shared a small share of clonotypes, likely from convergent recombination. Abundant clonotypes from the bulk population could get into FACS-sorted repertoires as contaminants.

Germline assignment: CDR1 DFQATT and CDR2 SNEGSKA (reference sequence). After removal of 7 bases from V and 2 bases from J, the junction contained 8 bases not matched to a gene. CDR3 length equals 13 residues. The V call is TRBV20-1, the J call TRBJ2-7, with 7 positions matching TRBD1. This sample comprised CD8+ T cells not binding an NS4B(214-222) dextramer, sorted from PBMCs, obtained 21 days after the first yellow fever vaccination. The sequence was collected from a man between 18 and 35 years old who received the YFV17D yellow fever vaccine. CDR3 sequence (DNA): TGCAGTGGACAGGGTGAGACTACCTACGAGCAGTACTTC. Translated: CSGQGETTYEQYF.